Sequencing of this T cell receptor (beta chain) was carried out in a study of cytomegalovirus exposure and HLA in healthy donors. The study's findings and limits: CMV serostatus stood as the only immune exposure information on hand. The CMV antigen specificity of a few CMV-associated chains was confirmed through in vitro analysis.

Donors were nominally healthy when sampled, though unrecorded immune exposures were likely. J was trimmed by 4 bases and V by 2 bases; bases with no gene match: 5. There are 15 residues in the CDR3. CDR1 is MNHEY and CDR2 is SVGAGI in the germline V gene. The primer mix had 60 Vbeta and 13 Jbeta primers. Produced via immunoSEQ multiplex PCR; TCRdb's table is partial and in-frame only. The table lists around 170,000 clones, around four fifths of them singletons. This clone was seen a single time. What it binds is not known. The chain employs TRBV6-5 and TRBJ1-2, with TRBD1 matching over 9 bases. This clonotype originated in a woman aged 45-59 years in good health and CMV-seropositive. Specimen: PBMCs. The CDR3 reads CASSYPGQGTYGYTF. The CDR3 DNA reads as TGTGCCAGCAGTTACCCGGGACAGGGTACCTATGGCTACACCTTC.